This TCR beta chain came from a study of STAT5B mutations in CD4+ large granular lymphocyte leukemia. V was pared by 5 bases and J by 1 base, with 17 bases between. Germline V gene data show CDR1 as SGHVS and CDR2 as FNYEAQ. The CDR3 runs to 16 residues. Profiling relied on immunoSEQ multiplex PCR, and the TCRdb table lists in-frame clones only, not all of them. The sample includes around 33,000 clones, more than 65% of them seen just once. This clone was detected a few times. This chain joins TRBV7-6 and TRBJ1-1, with a possible D match to TRBD1 (6 bases). The sequence was obtained from a human donor in good health. Sequencing was performed on CD4+ T cells from blood buffy coats. The CDR3 nucleotides are TGTGCCAGCAGCCCCCTAGGGCAGGGGACGAACACTGAAGCTTTCTTT. It specifies CASSPLGQGTNTEAFF.